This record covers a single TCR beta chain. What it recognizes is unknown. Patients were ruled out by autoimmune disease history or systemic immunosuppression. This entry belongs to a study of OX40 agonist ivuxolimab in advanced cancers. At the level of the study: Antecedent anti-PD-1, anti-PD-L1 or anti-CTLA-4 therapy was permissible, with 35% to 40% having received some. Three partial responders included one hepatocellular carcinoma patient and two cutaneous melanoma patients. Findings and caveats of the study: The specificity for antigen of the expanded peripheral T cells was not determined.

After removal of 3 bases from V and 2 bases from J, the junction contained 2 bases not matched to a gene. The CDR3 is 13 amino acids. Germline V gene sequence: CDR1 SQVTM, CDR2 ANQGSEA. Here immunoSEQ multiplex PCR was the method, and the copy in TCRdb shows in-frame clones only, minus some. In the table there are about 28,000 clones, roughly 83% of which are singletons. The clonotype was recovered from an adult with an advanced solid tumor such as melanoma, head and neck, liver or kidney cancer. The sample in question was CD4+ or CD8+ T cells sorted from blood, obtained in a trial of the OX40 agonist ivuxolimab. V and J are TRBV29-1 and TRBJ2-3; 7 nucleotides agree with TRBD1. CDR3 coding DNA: TGCAGCGTTGAGGACAGGACCACAGATACGCAGTATTTT. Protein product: CSVEDRTTDTQYF.